Below, 29 T cell receptor beta chains from the same sample are listed, as sequenced in a study of tumor-infiltrating lymphocytes in primary liver carcinoma. Taking about 17-31 mg of unsorted bulk tissue, the authors co-extracted RNA and DNA. Total RNA amounting to roughly 480 ng was the source from which TCR beta cDNA was made with a constant-region primer. TCR beta libraries came from three nested multiplex PCR rounds using slightly modified ARM-PCR. Running 10 cycles apiece, the first two PCR rounds relied on TRBV1-TRBV30 forward primers together with a C-beta reverse primer. Each CDR3 protein is one row after TCRdb ran MiXCR on the multiplex PCR reads. The sample includes 100,000 or so distinct CDR3 sequences, 55% to 75% of them seen just once. Sequencing was performed on liver tumor tissue from sampling region 5. Noted subset: tumor region T5, tumor centre. Receptor source: a woman aged 60-75 years with primary liver carcinoma and hepatitis B virus infection.

Remarks on this clonotype: This may come from a read error, since a much larger clone is one base off. This chain joins TRBV5-1 and TRBJ1-4; D may be TRBD1 (5 bases). The CDR3 is made up of 14 amino acids. Trimming removed 0 bases from V and 10 bases from J, with 13 bases in between. In germline, CDR1 is SGHRS, CDR2 YFSETQ. This chain's CDR3 is CASSLGGERVKLFF. The CDR3 DNA reads TGCGCCAGCAGCTTGGGGGGCGAGAGGGTAAAACTGTTTTTT.

The chain recombines TRBV11-2 with TRBJ2-7, with a weak D call TRBD2 (6 bases). Germline V lookup: CDR1 SGHAT, CDR2 FQNNGV. The CDR3 has 18 residues. CDR3 nucleotides: TGTCCCGGCAGCTTAGATTGGGTCAGTCTAGCGCGTCCCTACGAGCAGTACTTC. It is translated as CPGSLDWVSLARPYEQYF. The variable domain in full, with the rest retrieved from reference TRBV11-2 and TRBJ2-7, is EAGVAQSPRYKIIEKRQSVAFWCNPISGHATLYWYQQILGQGPKLLIQFQNNGVVDDSQLPKDRFSAERLKGVDSTLKIQPAKLEDSAVYLCPGSLDWVSLARPYEQYFGPGTRLTVT.

Only a few counts were recorded for this clonotype. V is TRBV11-2 and J is TRBJ2-2; D might be TRBD1 (5 bases). The CDR3 has 17 residues. The germline V gene has CDR1 SGHAT and CDR2 FQNNGV. V dropped 5 bases and J dropped 6 bases, with 22 bases sitting between them. CDR3 protein: CASSLRSAGDRSGELFF. CDR3 sequence (DNA): TGTGCCAGCAGCCTCAGATCGGCTGGAGACAGATCCGGGGAGCTGTTTTTT. The variable domain in full, with the rest retrieved from reference TRBV11-2 and TRBJ2-2, is EAGVAQSPRYKIIEKRQSVAFWCNPISGHATLYWYQQILGQGPKLLIQFQNNGVVDDSQLPKDRFSAERLKGVDSTLKIQPAKLEDSAVYLCASSLRSAGDRSGELFFGEGSRLTVL.

This clonotype appeared a single time. At one boundary the junction diverges from the germline segment, which might be a read error. The genes are TRBV11-2 and TRBJ2-3; no clear D. The CDR3 spans 15 residues. Germline V CDR1 and CDR2: SGHAT, FQNNGV. CDR3 amino acids: CASSLYLGNTDTPYF. In nucleotides, the CDR3 is TGTGCCAGTAGCTTATACTTGGGGAACACAGATACGCCGTATTTT.

The rearrangement uses TRBV5-1 and TRBJ1-1; D is possibly TRBD1 (5 bases). Trimming pared 3 bases from V and 5 bases from J, leaving 17 bases between. Germline CDR1 and CDR2: SGHRS and YFSETQ. This CDR3 is 15 amino acids long. DNA for the CDR3: TGCGCCAGCAGCTCTGAGAGGGGAGCGGGGACTGAAGCTTTCTTT. This gives the protein CASSSERGAGTEAFF.

This clonotype came up once. The V call is TRBV5-4, the J call TRBJ2-5, with TRBD2 identical over 13 bases. The CDR3 extends over 17 amino acids. The trim removed 1 base at V and 12 bases at J, leaving 15 bases unmatched. Germline assignment: CDR1 SGHNT and CDR2 YYREEE (reference sequence). The CDR3 spells CASSLTRTSGSIESEYF. CDR3 DNA sequence: TGTGCCAGCAGCTTGACAAGGACTAGCGGGAGCATTGAGTCCGAGTACTTC.

This clonotype was seen just once. A read error may be the cause here, since a much bigger clone is one base away. The gene calls are TRBV7-9 and TRBJ2-7; 7 bases map to TRBD1. Looked up from germline, CDR1 is SEHNR and CDR2 is FQNEAQ (reference sequence). The CDR3 spans 13 residues. CDR3 sequence reads: CTSSDRDSYEQYF. The CDR3 DNA sequence: TGTACCAGCAGCGACCGGGACAGCTACGAGCAGTACTTC. The whole variable domain, filled in from reference TRBV7-9 and TRBJ2-7, reads DTGVSQNPRHKITKRGQNVTFRCDPISEHNRLYWYRQTLGQGPEFLTYFQNEAQLEKSRLLSDRFSAERPKGSFSTLEIQRTEQGDSAMYLCTSSDRDSYEQYFGPGTRLTVT.

This clonotype was counted at least ten times. V and J are TRBV6-6 and TRBJ2-1, with TRBD2 matching 13 bases. V lost 10 bases, J lost 9 bases, and 6 bases stayed unmatched. Germline CDR1 reads MNHNY; CDR2 reads SVGAGI (reference sequence). This CDR3 has 13 residues. The CDR3 sequence: CATGTSGIGEQFF. In DNA form, the CDR3 reads TGTGCCACTGGGACTAGCGGGATAGGTGAGCAGTTCTTC.

To note about this clonotype: This may be a read error: a much more frequent sequence differs by one nucleotide. V is TRBV28 and J is TRBJ2-1; D not resolved. Looked up from germline, CDR1 is MDHEN and CDR2 is SYDVKM. The CDR3 spans 11 residues. In nucleotides, the CDR3 is TGTGCCAGCAGTTTGAAGGGTAGGCAGCTCTTC. As protein: CASSLKGRQLF.

Turning to this clonotype: A much larger clone lies one base from this, so it may be a read error. This chain uses TRBV30 with TRBJ1-6, with D perhaps TRBD1 (6 bases). This CDR3 region has 13 residues. Germline V gene sequence: CDR1 GTSNPN, CDR2 SVGIG (reference sequence). The V end was cut by 6 bases, the J end by 5 bases, with 11 bases between. CDR3 residues: CACRGTNNSPLHF. For the CDR3, the DNA is TGTGCCTGCCGCGGGACAAATAATTCACCCCTCCACTTT.

In this sample, this clonotype turned up once. The chain is built from TRBV11-2 and TRBJ2-3; D may be TRBD1 (5 bases). V was clipped by 5 bases and J by 9 bases, with 27 bases between them. The CDR3 consists of 17 residues. Germline CDR1 is SGHAT and CDR2 is FQNNGV. Here the CDR3 reads CASSLGIRREGTGTQYF. The CDR3 region has the DNA TGTGCCAGCAGCCTAGGGATTCGAAGGGAAGGCACAGGCACGCAGTATTTT.

The V and J genes are TRBV11-3 and TRBJ2-1; D not certain. The CDR3 contains 11 residues. The V and J ends lost 3 bases and 16 bases respectively, with 13 bases between them. Germline lookup yields CDR1 SGHNT and CDR2 YENEEA. The CDR3 protein is CASSLTGEYFF. The CDR3 nucleotides are TGTGCCAGCAGCTTGACTGGTGAGTACTTCTTC.

This clonotype appeared a few times. Possible read error: a much larger clone is one base away. The chain is built from TRBV29-1 and TRBJ1-4; D ambiguous. CDR1 is SQVTM and CDR2 is ANQGSEA in the germline V gene. The CDR3 is 12 residues long. The CDR3, as DNA: TGCAGCGTGGCCCTACTGAGAGGGAAACTGGTTTTT. Translated, it gives CSVALLRGKLVF.

As regards this clonotype: At one of its ends the junction is not consistent with the germline gene, which may arise from a read error. J is TRBJ2-2 and V is TRBV6-4; TRBD2 might be the D (7 bases). The CDR3 contains 14 residues. Germline V lookup: CDR1 MRHNA, CDR2 SNTAGT. The CDR3 spells CASSEGATSGELYF. The DNA for the CDR3 is TGTGCCAGCAGTGAGGGGGCGACCAGCGGGGAGCTGTATTTT.

This chain links TRBV12-3 or TRBV12-4 with TRBJ1-2, with D perhaps matching TRBD1 (6 bases). With 7 bases removed from V and 4 bases from J, the gap between germline ends came to 13 bases. The CDR3 covers 13 residues. CDR3 nucleotide sequence: TGTGCCAGCAATTGGGCAGGGGCCTATGGCTACACCTTC. It is translated as CASNWAGAYGYTF.

Comment on this clonotype: One end of the junction does not line up with germline, which may come from a read error. J is TRBJ2-4 and V is TRBV4-1; 16 bases are shared with TRBD2. Germline V gene sequence: CDR1 MGHRA, CDR2 YSYEKL. There are 18 residues in the CDR3. CDR3 sequence: CPSSMGLAGGPAKNIQYF. CDR3 nucleotide sequence: TGCCCCAGCAGCATGGGACTAGCGGGAGGGCCGGCCAAAAACATTCAGTACTTC.

A word on this clonotype: Being one base from a much bigger clone, this may be a read error. This chain connects TRBV28 to TRBJ2-1; D is possibly TRBD1 (7 bases). This CDR3 contains 16 residues. The germline V gene encodes CDR1 MDHEN and CDR2 SYDVKM. CDR3 coding DNA: TGTGCCAGCAGGCAGGGGGGCTTTAGGTCCTACAATGGGCAGTTCTTC. Its protein is CASRQGGFRSYNGQFF.

A note on this clonotype: Germline and junction disagree at one end, which may indicate a read error. V gene TRBV11-1 combines with J gene TRBJ2-3, with D uncertain. This CDR3 has 14 residues. Germline lookup yields CDR1 SGHAT and CDR2 FQDESV (reference sequence). CDR3 nucleotide sequence: TGTGCCAGGAGCTTAGGAGAGAACACAGATACGCAGTATTTT. It encodes CARSLGENTDTQYF. The entire variable domain, with the rest obtained from reference TRBV11-1 and TRBJ2-3, is as follows: EAEVAQSPRYKITEKSQAVAFWCDPISGHATLYWYRQILGQGPELLVQFQDESVVDDSQLPKDRFSAERLKGVDSTLKIQPAELGDSAMYLCARSLGENTDTQYFGPGTRLTVL.

For this clonotype: Without the conserved terminal phenylalanine or tryptophan, this CDR3 likely stems from a read error. The rearrangement joins TRBV5-5 to TRBJ2-7, with 7 bases fitting TRBD1. This CDR3 has 15 residues. Trimming cost V 2 bases and J 3 bases; bases outside gene matches: 8. Germline CDR1 SGHKS, CDR2 YYEKEE (reference sequence). CDR3 loop: CASSFGTATGYEQYL. The DNA of the CDR3 is TGTGCCAGCAGCTTTGGGACAGCCACCGGCTACGAGCAGTACCTC.

Many counts were recorded for this clonotype. The chain recombines TRBV6-1 with TRBJ1-5, with unresolved D. V gave up 8 bases and J gave up 1 base, with 6 bases separating them. CDR1 and CDR2 (germline): MNHNS, SASEGT. The length of the CDR3 is 12 residues. The CDR3 nucleotides read TGTGCCAGCCGGCAAAGCAATCAGCCCCAGCATTTT. Translated, it gives CASRQSNQPQHF.

There are a few counts of this clonotype. The rearrangement joins TRBV2 to TRBJ2-4; D remains unclear. This CDR3 region has 12 residues. Germline lookup yields CDR1 SNHLY and CDR2 FYNNEI. V dropped 5 bases and J dropped 3 bases, with 5 bases sitting between them. CDR3 sequence: CASSSLKNIQYF. The DNA for the CDR3 is TGTGCCAGCAGTAGTCTCAAAAACATTCAGTACTTC.

Note on this clonotype: The CDR3 does not close with the conserved phenylalanine or tryptophan, likely indicating a read error. This chain uses TRBV7-9 with TRBJ2-7; D remains ambiguous. In germline, CDR1 is SEHNR, CDR2 FQNEAQ (reference sequence). This CDR3 region has 13 residues. In nucleotides, the CDR3 is TGTGCCAGCATCTTAAGCCAACCCCACGAGCAGTACCTC. It codes for CASILSQPHEQYL.

The chain employs TRBV11-1 and TRBJ2-7, with D possibly matching TRBD2 (5 bases). Germline CDR1 and CDR2: SGHAT and FQDESV (reference sequence). The CDR3 runs 13 residues. Trimming took 2 bases from V and 5 from J, leaving 10 bases between them. CDR3 region: CASSLTVGDEQYF. CDR3 DNA sequence: TGTGCCAGCAGCTTAACGGTCGGGGACGAGCAGTACTTC. Full variable domain (remainder filled in from reference TRBV11-1 and TRBJ2-7): EAEVAQSPRYKITEKSQAVAFWCDPISGHATLYWYRQILGQGPELLVQFQDESVVDDSQLPKDRFSAERLKGVDSTLKIQPAELGDSAMYLCASSLTVGDEQYFGPGTRLTVT.

The table lists this clonotype with a count of one. The junction departs from germline at one end; a sequencing error may be responsible. This rearrangement joins TRBV15 to TRBJ2-1; D gene unclear. This CDR3 region has 16 residues. Germline V lookup: CDR1 LNHNV, CDR2 YYDKDF (reference sequence). The CDR3 here is CATSRDIDTAYNEQFF. The CDR3 DNA reads as TGTGCCACCAGTAGAGATATAGATACCGCCTACAATGAGCAGTTCTTC.

Worth noting for this clonotype: This could be a read error, since a much larger clone is one nucleotide away. This sequence joins TRBV12-3 or TRBV12-4 and TRBJ2-2; perhaps TRBD2 as D (6 bases). The CDR3 consists of 15 residues. The V gene lost 5 bases and the J gene lost 4 bases, with 14 bases spanning the gap. In DNA form, the CDR3 reads TGTGCCAGCAGTCGACTAGTGGGGTCCACCGGGGAGCTGTTTTTT. This sequence encodes CASSRLVGSTGELFF.

This clonotype has just a few counts. This chain connects TRBV28 to TRBJ1-2; D is unresolved. Germline V lookup: CDR1 MDHEN, CDR2 SYDVKM. Trimming cost V 5 bases and J 4 bases, with 11 bases left between them. The length of the CDR3 is 13 residues. CDR3 residues: CASSQSGLYGYTF. The CDR3 coding sequence is TGTGCCAGCAGTCAAAGTGGCCTCTATGGCTACACCTTC.

Details on this clonotype: The conserved phenylalanine or tryptophan normally closing the CDR3 is absent here, so this likely arose from a read error. It is unclear where the CDR3 begins or ends on the DNA, so no DNA is shown, and the CDR3 is as TCRdb lists it. The genes are TRBV4-1 and TRBJ2-7; the table's D call TRBD1 went unverified against the DNA. The CDR3 has 15 residues if both end residues are counted. Germline CDR1 is MGHRA and CDR2 is YSYEKL. CDR3 residues: CASSHPGEGGKEQYS.

With respect to this clonotype: A much larger clone differs from this one at a single base, so this may be a read error. The chain recombines TRBV5-5 with TRBJ1-2; the D is unclear. CDR1 and CDR2 (germline): SGHKS, YYEKEE (reference sequence). This CDR3 has 15 residues. CDR3: CACSLAVQANYGYTF. In DNA, the CDR3 is TGTGCCTGCAGCTTGGCTGTACAAGCTAACTATGGCTACACCTTC.

On this clonotype itself: A read error may account for a junction end that differs from germline. The rearrangement uses TRBV12-3 or TRBV12-4 and TRBJ2-3; possibly TRBD2 for D (5 bases). The CDR3 consists of 12 residues. The CDR3 coding sequence is TGCGCCTGCAGTTTGGAGGAAGATACGCAGTATTTT. This gives the protein CACSLEEDTQYF.